The 31 T cell receptor beta chains given below trace back to one sample, sequenced in a study of T cell responses to AZD1222 COVID-19 vaccine. TCRdb's table, derived via immunoSEQ multiplex PCR, lists solely in-frame clones and lacks some. The repertoire holds some 150,000 clones, 87% seen once, with about 9% in the top ten. Source: peripheral blood, taken 28 days after the second AZD1222 dose. These receptors originate from an adult who received the AZD1222 COVID-19 vaccine.

The chain recombines TRBV2 with TRBJ2-2; D ambiguous. The V gene lost 4 bases and the J gene lost 6 bases, with 6 bases spanning the gap. Germline-derived CDR1 and CDR2 are SNHLY and FYNNEI. This CDR3 comprises 12 residues. The CDR3 nucleotides are TGTGCCAGCAGTGTCGAGCCCGGGGAGCTGTTTTTT. Its translation is CASSVEPGELFF.

The V gene is TRBV11-2, the J gene TRBJ1-6; a weak D match, TRBD1 (6 bases). The germline V gene has CDR1 SGHAT and CDR2 FQNNGV. V was pared by 1 base and J by 7 bases, with 11 bases between. The CDR3 totals 15 residues. The CDR3 loop is CASSLVGRGNSPLHF. The DNA for the CDR3 is TGTGCCAGCAGCTTAGTCGGCAGGGGCAATTCACCCCTCCACTTT.

This rearrangement joins TRBV9 to TRBJ1-2; D remains ambiguous. V was clipped by 0 bases and J by 8 bases, with 17 bases between them. The length of the CDR3 is 15 residues. Germline lookup yields CDR1 SGDLS and CDR2 YYNGEE. The CDR3 sequence: CASSVEMAPAVGYTF. CDR3 DNA: TGTGCCAGCAGCGTAGAAATGGCCCCTGCGGTGGGCTACACCTTC.

This clone was found a few times. This chain joins TRBV10-3 and TRBJ1-2; 7 bases map to TRBD1. Germline V gene data show CDR1 as ENHRY and CDR2 as SYGVKD. The CDR3 extends over 13 amino acids. The ends lost 7 bases at V and 6 bases at J; junction bases unmatched: 8. In DNA, the CDR3 is TGTGCCATCAAAGGGGGCAGCTGGCATGGCTACACCTTC. Residues: CAIKGGSWHGYTF.

V usage is TRBV7-9 and J usage is TRBJ1-1; D is unresolved. The ends were cut back, 5 bases at V and 4 bases at J, with 11 bases in the middle. This CDR3 has 13 residues. Germline V gene data show CDR1 as SEHNR and CDR2 as FQNEAQ (reference sequence). Written as DNA, the CDR3 is TGTGCCAGCAGCGCGAAGGTTGGCACTGAAGCTTTCTTT. Residues: CASSAKVGTEAFF.

The chain couples TRBV7-2 to TRBJ1-1; D call uncertain. V dropped 5 bases and J dropped 0 bases, with 16 bases sitting between them. Germline V gene data show CDR1 as SGHTA and CDR2 as FQGNSA. CDR3 size: 16 residues. CDR3 bases: TGTGCCAGCAGCCTGGTCTTAACTGGGGTGAACACTGAAGCTTTCTTT. Translating it yields CASSLVLTGVNTEAFF.

This chain connects TRBV7-2 to TRBJ2-7, with a weak D call TRBD2 (7 bases). Trimming pared 4 bases from V and 3 bases from J, leaving 16 bases between. Germline V gene lookup returns CDR1 SGHTA and CDR2 FQGNSA. CDR3 size: 15 residues. The CDR3 here is CASSSSGGGSYEQYF. CDR3 bases: TGTGCCAGCAGCTCCTCGGGCGGGGGCAGCTACGAGCAGTACTTC. Full variable domain (outside the CDR3, taken from reference TRBV7-2 and TRBJ2-7): GAGVSQSPSNKVTEKGKDVELRCDPISGHTALYWYRQSLGQGLEFLIYFQGNSAPDKSGLPSDRFSAERTGGSVSTLTIQRTQQEDSAVYLCASSSSGGGSYEQYFGPGTRLTVT.

The chain combines TRBV5-1 with TRBJ1-6, with TRBD1 identical over 8 bases. J lost 8 bases, V lost 4 bases, and 5 bases had no gene match. Germline CDR1 and CDR2: SGHRS and YFSETQ. The length of the CDR3 is 14 residues. DNA for the CDR3: TGCGCCAGCAGCGCCGGACAGGGTGATTCACCCCTCCACTTT. This codes for CASSAGQGDSPLHF. The whole variable domain, remainder taken from reference TRBV5-1 and TRBJ1-6, is KAGVTQTPRYLIKTRGQQVTLSCSPISGHRSVSWYQQTPGQGLQFLFEYFSETQRNKGNFPGRFSGRQFSNSRSEMNVSTLELGDSALYLCASSAGQGDSPLHFGNGTRLTVT.

This chain connects TRBV11-2 to TRBJ1-6; TRBD1 matches at 8 bases. Germline V CDR1 and CDR2: SGHAT, FQNNGV. The CDR3 runs 17 residues. Trimming took 1 base from V and 9 from J; bases not matched to a gene: 11. CDR3 residues: CASSLGDRSLAVSPLHF. In nucleotides, the CDR3 is TGTGCCAGCAGCTTAGGGGACAGGTCCTTAGCGGTTTCACCCCTCCACTTT.

The chain carries TRBV19 and TRBJ2-7; possible D gene TRBD2, 6 bases. The CDR3 runs to 14 residues. V dropped 6 bases and J dropped 2 bases, with 14 bases sitting between them. Germline lookup yields CDR1 LNHDA and CDR2 SQIVND (reference sequence). DNA for the CDR3: TGTGCCAGTAGAAAGGAGGGCAGGGCCTACGAGCAGTACTTC. Its protein is CASRKEGRAYEQYF.

V usage is TRBV5-1 and J usage is TRBJ2-2; D is ambiguous. Looked up from germline, CDR1 is SGHRS and CDR2 is YFSETQ. The CDR3 is 15 amino acids. V lost 2 bases and J 1 base, leaving 9 bases between the germline ends. CDR3 loop: CASSLTEQNTGELFF. As DNA, the CDR3 is TGCGCCAGCAGCTTAACTGAGCAGAACACCGGGGAGCTGTTTTTT.

V usage is TRBV7-9 and J usage is TRBJ1-6, with D possibly TRBD1 on 5 matching bases. Trimming pared 2 bases from V and 10 bases from J, leaving 9 bases between. This CDR3 region has 13 residues. The germline gives CDR1 SEHNR, CDR2 FQNEAQ (reference sequence). The CDR3 loop is CASSLNGGSPLHF. Written as DNA, the CDR3 is TGTGCCAGCAGCTTAAACGGGGGATCACCCCTCCACTTT.

The chain is built from TRBV20-1 and TRBJ2-1, with D possibly TRBD2 on 5 matching bases. The CDR3 covers 15 residues. CDR1 and CDR2 from the germline V gene are DFQATT and SNEGSKA (reference sequence). The V gene lost 3 bases and the J gene lost 7 bases, with 19 bases spanning the gap. CDR3 sequence (DNA): TGCAGTGCTAGTAAGGCTAGCCGTACGGGAAATGAGCAGTTCTTC. Amino acid sequence: CSASKASRTGNEQFF.

The chain couples TRBV5-1 to TRBJ2-5; D tentatively reads TRBD1 or TRBD2 (5 bases each). V lost 5 bases and J lost 4, with 18 bases in between. CDR3 length equals 15 residues. Germline V gene data show CDR1 as SGHRS and CDR2 as YFSETQ. CDR3 nucleotides: TGCGCCAGCAGTCCGGGACCCTTGCCAGGAGAGACCCAGTACTTC. This gives the protein CASSPGPLPGETQYF.

This rearrangement joins TRBV23-1 to TRBJ1-3, with 7 bases aligning to TRBD1. TRBV23-1 is filed as an ORF, its function uncertain. This CDR3 is built from 19 residues. Trimming took 2 bases from V and 7 from J; bases not matched to a gene: 20. This CDR3 reads CASSQHRGSPSALGNTIYF. The DNA for the CDR3 is TGCGCCAGCAGTCAACACAGGGGCTCCCCAAGCGCCCTGGGGAACACCATATATTTT.

The rearrangement joins TRBV9 to TRBJ1-5; no reliable D call. The germline V gene has CDR1 SGDLS and CDR2 YYNGEE. The CDR3 contains 14 residues. V lost 5 bases and J lost 0, with 9 bases in between. CDR3 nucleotides: TGTGCCAGCAGTCCGGACGTTAGCAATCAGCCCCAGCATTTT. Translation: CASSPDVSNQPQHF.

This clone was counted once. The rearrangement uses TRBV6-5 and TRBJ2-7; TRBD2 agrees at 7 bases. CDR1 is MNHEY, CDR2 SVGAGI, per germline. This CDR3 is 15 amino acids long. Losses at the gene ends were 7 bases for V and 5 bases for J; bases not matched to a gene: 14. CDR3 in DNA: TGTGCCAGCACCTGGACTATGCGGGAGCTCAACGAGCAGTACTTC. It codes for CASTWTMRELNEQYF.

The rearrangement uses TRBV7-8 and TRBJ1-6; D gene unclear. The CDR3 loop spans 14 amino acids. Germline CDR1 and CDR2: SGHVS and FQNEAQ. The V and J ends lost 1 base and 6 bases respectively, with 7 bases between them. The CDR3 reads CASSLVQANSPLHF. CDR3 in DNA: TGTGCCAGCAGCTTAGTTCAGGCTAATTCACCCCTCCACTTT.

The chain recombines TRBV7-8 with TRBJ2-1; no definite D call. V lost 3 bases and J lost 5, with 11 bases in between. CDR3 length: 14 residues. Germline CDR1 is SGHVS and CDR2 is FQNEAQ. CDR3 in DNA: TGTGCCAGCAGCTTGAGGACGTCTAACAATGAGCAGTTCTTC. This sequence encodes CASSLRTSNNEQFF.

This chain connects TRBV7-2 to TRBJ2-1; D is perhaps TRBD2 (6 bases). This CDR3 has 15 residues. Trimming removed 6 bases from V and 8 bases from J, with 20 bases in between. The germline CDR1 and CDR2 sequences are SGHTA and FQGNSA. The CDR3: CASRFNSGREDEQFF. In DNA, the CDR3 is TGTGCCAGCAGGTTTAACAGCGGGCGGGAAGATGAGCAGTTCTTC.

The chain carries TRBV5-1 and TRBJ2-1, with TRBD1 matching over 9 bases. This CDR3 is 13 amino acids long. With 3 bases clipped from V and 8 bases from J, the junction kept 3 bases outside the gene matches. The V gene's germline CDR1 is SGHRS and CDR2 YFSETQ. The CDR3 protein is CASSSQGADEQFF. The CDR3 coding sequence is TGCGCCAGCAGCTCACAGGGGGCGGATGAGCAGTTCTTC. The whole variable domain, filled in from reference TRBV5-1 and TRBJ2-1, reads KAGVTQTPRYLIKTRGQQVTLSCSPISGHRSVSWYQQTPGQGLQFLFEYFSETQRNKGNFPGRFSGRQFSNSRSEMNVSTLELGDSALYLCASSSQGADEQFFGPGTRLTVL.

This chain links TRBV5-4 with TRBJ2-5, with D possibly being TRBD2 (7 bases). V was pared by 2 bases and J by 5 bases, with 19 bases between. This CDR3 comprises 16 residues. Germline-derived CDR1 and CDR2 are SGHNT and YYREEE (reference sequence). Here the CDR3 DNA reads TGTGCCAGCAGCTTTGGAGGGGGGGGCGCCGTGGAGACCCAGTACTTC. As protein: CASSFGGGGAVETQYF.

This clone was seen a few times. CDR3 protein: CASSGLAGGNEQYF. The CDR3 DNA is TGCGCCAGCAGTGGACTAGCGGGAGGTAACGAGCAGTACTTC. The rearrangement uses TRBV5-1 and TRBJ2-7; TRBD2 matches 14 bases. Trimming took 5 bases from V and 5 from J; bases not matched to a gene: 3. Germline V gives CDR1 SGHRS, CDR2 YFSETQ. The CDR3 is made up of 14 amino acids.

The chain uses TRBV19 and TRBJ1-1; D uncertain. Between the trimmed V and J ends, which lost 0 bases and 4 bases, there was a span of 6 bases. The CDR3 contains 13 residues. Looked up from germline, CDR1 is LNHDA and CDR2 is SQIVND (reference sequence). The CDR3 DNA sequence: TGTGCCAGTAGTATAGATGGTGGCACTGAAGCTTTCTTT. Translated, it gives CASSIDGGTEAFF.

This rearrangement joins TRBV10-3 to TRBJ1-2; no clear D gene. The CDR3 is 15 residues long. The germline V and J ends were trimmed by 7 bases and 0 bases, with 15 bases remaining between them. Germline-derived CDR1 and CDR2 are ENHRY and SYGVKD. DNA of the CDR3: TGTGCCATCACTCCGGGAACGGGGTCTAACTATGGCTACACCTTC. Its translation is CAITPGTGSNYGYTF.

This clone was picked up one time. The chain links TRBV5-1 to TRBJ2-1, with 8 bases identical to TRBD2. This CDR3 is 14 amino acids long. The trim removed 7 bases at V and 10 bases at J, leaving 13 bases unmatched. Germline V gives CDR1 SGHRS, CDR2 YFSETQ. The DNA for the CDR3 is TGCGCCAGCGGACCAGCGGGGGATACACGGGAGCAGTTCTTC. Its protein is CASGPAGDTREQFF.

J is TRBJ2-3 and V is TRBV6-2 or TRBV6-3; tentative D call: TRBD2 (6 bases). The germline CDR1 and CDR2 sequences are MNHEY and SVGEGT. The V and J ends lost 1 base and 6 bases respectively, with 11 bases between them. CDR3 length equals 14 residues. In nucleotides, the CDR3 is TGTGCCAGCAGTTACTTGCCGGGAGTGGATACGCAGTATTTT. Residues: CASSYLPGVDTQYF.

This rearrangement joins TRBV28 to TRBJ2-6; D may match TRBD1 or TRBD2 (5 bases each). This CDR3 has 15 residues. The ends were cut back, 5 bases at V and 5 bases at J, with 13 bases in the middle. CDR1 and CDR2 from the germline V gene are MDHEN and SYDVKM. The CDR3, as DNA: TGTGCCAGCAGTCCCGGGACGACACGGGCCAACGTCCTGACTTTC. Translation gives CASSPGTTRANVLTF.

The gene calls are TRBV3-1 (or the pseudogene TRBV3-2) and TRBJ2-4, with 10 bases aligning to TRBD2. The CDR3 totals 17 residues. Germline V gene data show CDR1 as LGHDT and CDR2 as YNNKEL (reference sequence). Losses at the gene ends were 8 bases for V and 6 bases for J; bases not matched to a gene: 16. CDR3 nucleotide sequence: TGTGCCAGCGGGGGCCAGCGGGAGGGCCTTATCGGAAACATTCAGTACTTC. The encoded protein is CASGGQREGLIGNIQYF.

This chain connects TRBV5-1 to TRBJ1-1, with 9 bases fitting TRBD1. Per germline, CDR1 SGHRS and CDR2 YFSETQ. The CDR3 covers 15 residues. V was clipped by 1 base and J by 1 base; unmatched bases: 2. CDR3: CASSLRTGANTEAFF. Here the CDR3 DNA reads TGCGCCAGCAGCTTGAGGACAGGGGCGAACACTGAAGCTTTCTTT.

This chain links TRBV28 with TRBJ1-3, with no clear D. Germline CDR1 and CDR2: MDHEN and SYDVKM. V was cut by 6 bases and J by 0 bases, with 12 bases left in between. The CDR3 has 15 amino acids. CDR3 sequence (DNA): TGTGCCAGCAGCCCACAAGGGCTCTCTGGAAACACCATATATTTT. This codes for CASSPQGLSGNTIYF.